This TCR beta chain was captured in a study of blood T cell repertoires in COVID-19. Study background: The United States, Italy and Spain were the sources of the acute and convalescent COVID-19 samples. T cells, B-cell-depleted T cells, or PBMCs supplied cDNA or gDNA.

As originally analysed: Reference gene primers were amplified, and this amplification served to estimate nucleated cell counts. Assay: immunoSEQ multiplex PCR; the TCRdb copy retains only in-frame clones and omits some. That table gives V, J and clone size, and the DNA gave D and trimming. Of under 170,000 clones listed, around 87% are singletons. This clone is a singleton in its sample. Per the germline V gene, CDR1 is SEHNR and CDR2 is FQNEAQ (reference sequence). The CDR3 extends over 13 amino acids. V was trimmed by 2 bases and J by 10 bases, leaving 14 bases between them. Sequences were obtained from peripheral blood. This chain joins TRBV7-9 and TRBJ1-2; the D is unclear. The sequence derives from a woman aged 55-70 years with active or convalescent COVID-19. The CDR3 is CASSLSPDSIYTF. The CDR3 region has the DNA TGTGCCAGCAGCTTATCACCGGACTCGATCTACACCTTC.